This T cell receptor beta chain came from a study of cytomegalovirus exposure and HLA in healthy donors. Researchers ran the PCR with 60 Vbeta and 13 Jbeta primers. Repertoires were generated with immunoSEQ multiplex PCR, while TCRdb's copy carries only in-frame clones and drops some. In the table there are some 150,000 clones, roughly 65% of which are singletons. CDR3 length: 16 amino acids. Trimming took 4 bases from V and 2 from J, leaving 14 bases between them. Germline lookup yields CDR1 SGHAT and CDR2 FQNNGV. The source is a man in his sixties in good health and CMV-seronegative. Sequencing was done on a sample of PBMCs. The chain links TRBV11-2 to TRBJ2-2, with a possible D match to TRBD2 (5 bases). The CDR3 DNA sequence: TGTGCCAGCAGCTCCCCCGCGGGCCTTAACACCGGGGAGCTGTTTTTT. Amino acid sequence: CASSSPAGLNTGELFF.